This passage covers 25 T cell receptor beta chains from one sample sequenced in a study of beta chain features in type 1 diabetes. TCRB transcripts that were expressed got sequenced, as all of the isolated RNA had been reverse transcribed. Profiling relied on immunoSEQ multiplex PCR, and the TCRdb table lists in-frame clones only, not all of them. The sample shows about 140,000 clones, less than 11% of them seen only once. The sample comprised naive CD4+ T cells from blood. Every receptor here comes from a man younger than 35 in good health.

The V gene is TRBV5-6, the J gene TRBJ1-6; D gene uncertain. V was pared by 3 bases and J by 8 bases, with 9 bases between. CDR1 is SGHDT, CDR2 YYEEEE, per germline. This CDR3 has 13 residues. CDR3 sequence: CASSYLEDSPLHF. CDR3 in DNA: TGTGCCAGCAGCTATTTGGAGGATTCACCCCTCCACTTT.

The genes are TRBV7-8 and TRBJ2-5; D gene uncertain. The length of the CDR3 is 13 residues. Trimming removed 1 base from V and 5 bases from J, with 8 bases in between. The germline CDR1 and CDR2 sequences are SGHVS and FQNEAQ. In DNA form, the CDR3 reads TGTGCCAGCAGCTTAGGCCGTCGGGAGACCCAGTACTTC. As protein: CASSLGRRETQYF.

This clone was counted only a few times. The chain carries TRBV6-6 and TRBJ2-7; 10 bases are shared with TRBD1. Germline CDR1 reads MNHNY; CDR2 reads SVGAGI (reference sequence). The CDR3 has 12 residues. V trimming: 8 bases; J trimming: 4 bases; junction bases outside the gene matches: 2. Written as DNA, the CDR3 is TGTGCCAGCGGACAGGGGGAGTACGAGCAGTACTTC. Residues: CASGQGEYEQYF.

The rearrangement uses TRBV6-6 and TRBJ1-4, with D hard to call. Germline V gives CDR1 MNHNY, CDR2 SVGAGI (reference sequence). V was clipped by 0 bases and J by 7 bases, with 6 bases between them. The CDR3 consists of 13 residues. CDR3 sequence: CASSYSGSEKLFF. The CDR3 region has the DNA TGTGCCAGCAGTTACTCGGGCAGTGAAAAACTGTTTTTT.

This clone was seen a handful of times. Written as DNA, the CDR3 is TGTGCCAGCAGCTTAGCCACAGGGGACTCCTACGAGCAGTACTTC. Translated, it gives CASSLATGDSYEQYF. The rearrangement links TRBV7-8 to TRBJ2-7, with 7 bases identical to TRBD1. The CDR3 has 15 residues. V lost 0 bases to trimming and J lost 0 bases; unmatched junction nucleotides: 2. Germline assignment: CDR1 SGHVS and CDR2 FQNEAQ.

This clone was observed a handful of times. This chain connects TRBV25-1 to TRBJ1-2; 9 positions match TRBD1. With V trimmed by 4 bases and J by 9 bases, 3 bases remained unmatched. The V gene's germline CDR1 is MGHDK and CDR2 SYGVNS. CDR3 length equals 12 residues. The CDR3 is CASSVGQGSYTF. The CDR3 DNA reads as TGTGCCAGCAGTGTGGGACAGGGTAGCTACACCTTC.

There are a few counts of this clone. V usage is TRBV9 and J usage is TRBJ1-1, with 10 bases lining up with TRBD1. This CDR3 contains 15 residues. The ends lost 4 bases at V and 8 bases at J; junction bases unmatched: 11. Germline V gene lookup returns CDR1 SGDLS and CDR2 YYNGEE. CDR3 nucleotides: TGTGCCAGCAGCCCGAGGACCGACAGGGGGCCCGAAGCTTTCTTT. As protein: CASSPRTDRGPEAFF.

The J gene is TRBJ1-2, the V gene TRBV7-2; TRBD1 might be the D (5 bases). Germline V gene lookup returns CDR1 SGHTA and CDR2 FQGNSA. The CDR3 spans 14 residues. The V and J ends lost 3 bases and 7 bases respectively, with 15 bases between them. The CDR3 loop is CASSLAGRFFGYTF. The CDR3 DNA sequence: TGTGCCAGCAGCTTGGCAGGGAGGTTTTTTGGCTACACCTTC.

This clone was counted a few times. The genes are TRBV29-1 and TRBJ1-2; D possibly corresponds to TRBD1 (6 bases). The CDR3 contains 14 residues. Germline CDR1 reads SQVTM; CDR2 reads ANQGSEA. The V gene lost 8 bases and the J gene lost 4 bases, with 20 bases spanning the gap. The CDR3 region is CSTSEGDITYGYTF. DNA for the CDR3: TGCAGCACCAGTGAAGGGGACATCACCTATGGCTACACCTTC.

In this sample, this clone turned up a few times. This rearrangement joins TRBV19 to TRBJ1-1; TRBD1 aligns across 8 bases. Germline loops: CDR1 LNHDA, CDR2 SQIVND (reference sequence). The CDR3 consists of 14 residues. The V segment lost 6 bases and the J segment 5 bases; nucleotides outside the gene matches: 8. Here the CDR3 DNA reads TGTGCCAGTAGCCTAACAGGGGGGGGGACTGAAGCTTTCTTT. Protein product: CASSLTGGGTEAFF.

This clone was found a few times. The chain couples TRBV10-3 to TRBJ2-7; 8 nucleotides align to TRBD1. Germline CDR1 reads ENHRY; CDR2 reads SYGVKD. The CDR3 is made up of 14 amino acids. V lost 2 bases to trimming and J lost 3 bases; unmatched junction nucleotides: 3. The CDR3 nucleotides are TGTGCCATCAGTGAGACCGGACAGGGCTACGAGCAGTACTTC. Translation: CAISETGQGYEQYF.

Only a few counts were recorded for this clone. The V call is TRBV5-1, the J call TRBJ2-3; a weak D match, TRBD1 (5 bases). Trimming shortened V by 0 bases and J by 2 bases, and 7 bases separated the two germline ends. CDR1 and CDR2 (germline): SGHRS, YFSETQ. The CDR3 is 14 residues long. CDR3 amino acids: CASSLGQLTDTQYF. In DNA form, the CDR3 reads TGCGCCAGCAGCTTGGGACAGCTCACAGATACGCAGTATTTT. Full variable domain (missing parts from reference TRBV5-1 and TRBJ2-3): KAGVTQTPRYLIKTRGQQVTLSCSPISGHRSVSWYQQTPGQGLQFLFEYFSETQRNKGNFPGRFSGRQFSNSRSEMNVSTLELGDSALYLCASSLGQLTDTQYFGPGTRLTVL.

V gene TRBV5-6 combines with J gene TRBJ2-7, with TRBD2 as a possible D gene (5 bases). This CDR3 spans 12 amino acids. V lost 2 bases and J lost 9, with 12 bases in between. Germline CDR1 SGHDT, CDR2 YYEEEE. The CDR3 reads CASSFRGLLQYF. The DNA of the CDR3 is TGTGCCAGCAGCTTCCGGGGTCTTTTGCAGTACTTC.

CDR3 region: CAWSPPDGSTDTQYF. The CDR3 DNA is TGTGCCTGGAGTCCACCCGACGGGAGCACAGATACGCAGTATTTT. V usage is TRBV30 and J usage is TRBJ2-3; D gene uncertain. Trimming pared 2 bases from V and 0 bases from J, leaving 12 bases between. This CDR3 is 15 amino acids long. Germline assignment: CDR1 GTSNPN and CDR2 SVGIG (reference sequence). The whole variable domain, remainder taken from reference TRBV30 and TRBJ2-3, is SQTIHQWPATLVQPVGSPLSLECTVEGTSNPNLYWYRQAAGRGLQLLFYSVGIGQISSEVPQNLSASRPQDRQFILSSKKLLLSDSGFYLCAWSPPDGSTDTQYFGPGTRLTVL.

The chain recombines TRBV25-1 with TRBJ2-5; a weak D match, TRBD2 (6 bases). The DNA end is a closer match to TRBJ2-7, so the J assignment may be wrong. Germline loops: CDR1 MGHDK, CDR2 SYGVNS. This CDR3 contains 16 residues. CDR3 nucleotide sequence: TGTGCCAGCAGTGATATACGGGGAGGATCCTTGACCGAGCAGTACTTC. Translation gives CASSDIRGGSLTEQYF.

On this clone: Other DNA sequences in this specimen translate into the identical CDR3. The chain recombines TRBV7-2 with TRBJ2-5; the D gene is possibly TRBD2 (6 bases). Germline CDR1 and CDR2: SGHTA and FQGNSA. The CDR3 sequence is 13 residues long. Trimming shortened V by 5 bases and J by 2 bases, and 9 bases separated the two germline ends. CDR3 sequence reads: CASSLGLQETQYF. CDR3 bases: TGTGCCAGCAGCCTGGGACTTCAAGAGACCCAGTACTTC.

This clone was recorded a few times. The chain has TRBV7-6 and TRBJ2-7, with TRBD2 identical over 7 bases. The germline V gene encodes CDR1 SGHVS and CDR2 FNYEAQ. Trimming cost V 5 bases and J 0 bases; bases outside gene matches: 7. CDR3 size: 15 residues. The CDR3 spells CASSGGGMSSYEQYF. CDR3 DNA: TGTGCCAGCAGCGGGGGAGGGATGTCCTCCTACGAGCAGTACTTC.

This clone has just a few counts. V gene TRBV25-1 combines with J gene TRBJ2-7, with D perhaps matching TRBD2 (5 bases). Trimming shortened V by 5 bases and J by 3 bases, and 8 bases separated the two germline ends. The CDR3 has 12 residues. CDR1 is MGHDK and CDR2 is SYGVNS in the germline V gene. DNA for the CDR3: TGTGCCAGCAGTCTAGGGAGCTACGAGCAGTACTTC. Translation gives CASSLGSYEQYF.

This clone turned up a few times. This chain joins TRBV7-6 and TRBJ2-3, with D maybe TRBD2 (6 bases). The CDR3 contains 17 residues. V dropped 1 base and J dropped 3 bases, with 17 bases sitting between them. Germline V lookup: CDR1 SGHVS, CDR2 FNYEAQ. In DNA, the CDR3 is TGTGCCAGCAGCTTAGTAGGGTCTAGCGTACGGACAGATACGCAGTATTTT. It translates to CASSLVGSSVRTDTQYF. The full variable domain, with the rest looked up from reference TRBV7-6 and TRBJ2-3, is GAGVSQSPRYKVTKRGQDVALRCDPISGHVSLYWYRQALGQGPEFLTYFNYEAQQDKSGLPNDRFSAERPEGSISTLTIQRTEQRDSAMYRCASSLVGSSVRTDTQYFGPGTRLTVL.

This sequence joins TRBV18 and TRBJ2-3, with 8 bases matching TRBD1. With 3 bases clipped from V and 4 bases from J, the junction kept 3 bases outside the gene matches. Germline V gives CDR1 KGHSH, CDR2 LQKENI. The CDR3 runs 14 residues. In DNA form, the CDR3 reads TGTGCCAGCTCACCTCAGGGGGCCTCAGATACGCAGTATTTT. The encoded protein is CASSPQGASDTQYF. The whole variable domain, filled in from reference TRBV18 and TRBJ2-3, reads NAGVMQNPRHLVRRRGQEARLRCSPMKGHSHVYWYRQLPEEGLKFMVYLQKENIIDESGMPKERFSAEFPKEGPSILRIQQVVRGDSAAYFCASSPQGASDTQYFGPGTRLTVL.

The chain joins TRBV29-1 to TRBJ2-6; 9 bases agree with TRBD1. The CDR3 is 15 amino acids. The germline V gene has CDR1 SQVTM and CDR2 ANQGSEA. V was clipped by 7 bases and J by 1 base; unmatched bases: 5. DNA for the CDR3: TGCAGCGCACAACAGGGGGCGTCTGGGGCCAACGTCCTGACTTTC. Protein product: CSAQQGASGANVLTF.

This clone was detected ten times or more. The chain uses TRBV4-2 and TRBJ2-4; 8 bases are shared with TRBD1. The junction had 3 bases not matched to a gene; V was cut back by 2 bases and J by 0 bases. The germline V gene encodes CDR1 LGHNA and CDR2 YNFKEQ. The CDR3 runs to 16 residues. The CDR3 DNA reads TGTGCCAGCAGCCAACGGACAGGGACAGCCAAAAACATTCAGTACTTC. Its translation: CASSQRTGTAKNIQYF.

This clone was recorded a few times. V gene TRBV27 combines with J gene TRBJ2-1, with D possibly TRBD2 on 5 matching bases. Germline V gives CDR1 MNHEY, CDR2 SMNVEV (reference sequence). The CDR3 consists of 20 residues. V lost 6 bases, J lost 2 bases, and 29 bases lay in between. This CDR3 reads CASSKHIFARGRQPYNEQFF. In DNA, the CDR3 is TGTGCCAGCAGCAAACACATCTTTGCCCGAGGGAGACAACCCTACAATGAGCAGTTCTTC.

This clone was observed many times. This chain links TRBV7-9 with TRBJ1-5, with D uncertain. This CDR3 contains 11 residues. Trimming took 1 base from V and 9 from J, leaving 4 bases between them. From germline, CDR1 is SEHNR and CDR2 FQNEAQ (reference sequence). CDR3 nucleotides: TGTGCCAGCAGCTTAGGAGGGCCCCAGCATTTT. Its protein is CASSLGGPQHF.

The V call is TRBV6-4, the J call TRBJ2-3, with a tentative D call TRBD2 (5 bases). V lost 4 bases, J lost 6 bases, and 11 bases lay in between. The CDR3 sequence is 13 residues long. The germline gives CDR1 MRHNA, CDR2 SNTAGT. The CDR3 DNA reads as TGTGCCAGCAGTGCCGCACCGGGGGATACGCAGTATTTT. Protein: CASSAAPGDTQYF.